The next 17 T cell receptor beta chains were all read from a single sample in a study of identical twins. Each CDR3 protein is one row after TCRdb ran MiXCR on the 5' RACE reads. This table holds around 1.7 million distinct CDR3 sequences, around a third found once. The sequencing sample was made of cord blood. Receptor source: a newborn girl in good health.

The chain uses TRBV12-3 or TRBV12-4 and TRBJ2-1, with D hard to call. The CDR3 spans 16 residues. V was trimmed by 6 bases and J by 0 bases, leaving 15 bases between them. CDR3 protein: CASSTQRIYSYNEQFF. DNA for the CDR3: TGTGCCAGCAGCACCCAACGAATCTACTCCTACAATGAGCAGTTCTTC.

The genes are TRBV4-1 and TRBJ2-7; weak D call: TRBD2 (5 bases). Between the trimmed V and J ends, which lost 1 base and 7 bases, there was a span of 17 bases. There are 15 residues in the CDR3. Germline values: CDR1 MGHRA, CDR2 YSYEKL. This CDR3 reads CASSQAEARYNEQYF. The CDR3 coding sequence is TGCGCCAGCAGCCAAGCGGAGGCCCGTTACAATGAGCAGTACTTC.

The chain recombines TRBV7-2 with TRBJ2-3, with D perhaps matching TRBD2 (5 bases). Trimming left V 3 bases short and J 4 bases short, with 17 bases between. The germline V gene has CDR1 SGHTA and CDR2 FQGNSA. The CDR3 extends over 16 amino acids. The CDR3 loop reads CASSLFPPRRADTQYF. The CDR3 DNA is TGTGCCAGCAGCTTGTTCCCCCCCAGGCGGGCAGATACGCAGTATTTT.

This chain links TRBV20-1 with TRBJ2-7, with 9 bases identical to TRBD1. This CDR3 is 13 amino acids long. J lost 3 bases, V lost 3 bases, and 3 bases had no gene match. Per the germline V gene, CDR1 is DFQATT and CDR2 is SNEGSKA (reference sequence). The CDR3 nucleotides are TGCAGTGCTAGCGACAGGGGGTTCTACGAGCAGTACTTC. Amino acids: CSASDRGFYEQYF.

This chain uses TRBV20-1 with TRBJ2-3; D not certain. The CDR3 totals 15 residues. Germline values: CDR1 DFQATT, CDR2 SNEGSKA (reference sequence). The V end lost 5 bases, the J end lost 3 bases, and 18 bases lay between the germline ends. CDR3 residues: CSAFFLGWKTDTQYF. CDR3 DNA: TGCAGTGCTTTCTTTCTGGGATGGAAGACAGATACGCAGTATTTT.

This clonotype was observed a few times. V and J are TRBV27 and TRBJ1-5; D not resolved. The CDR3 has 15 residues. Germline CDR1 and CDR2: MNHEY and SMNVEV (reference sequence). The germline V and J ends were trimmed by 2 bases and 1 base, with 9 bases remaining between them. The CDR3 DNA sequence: TGTGCCAGCAGTTTAAGTAGGTGGAGCAATCAGCCCCAGCATTTT. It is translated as CASSLSRWSNQPQHF.

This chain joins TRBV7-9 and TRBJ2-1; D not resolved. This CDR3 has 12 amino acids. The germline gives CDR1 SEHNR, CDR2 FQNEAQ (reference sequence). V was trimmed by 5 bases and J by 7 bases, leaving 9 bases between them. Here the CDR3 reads CASSMDVNEQFF. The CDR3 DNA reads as TGTGCCAGCAGCATGGACGTAAATGAGCAGTTCTTC.

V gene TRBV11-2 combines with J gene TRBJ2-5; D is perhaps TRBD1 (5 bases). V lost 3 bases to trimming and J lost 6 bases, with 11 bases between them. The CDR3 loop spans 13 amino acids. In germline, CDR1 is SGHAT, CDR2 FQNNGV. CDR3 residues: CASSFTGRQTQYF. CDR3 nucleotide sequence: TGTGCCAGCAGCTTCACAGGCCGGCAGACCCAGTACTTC.

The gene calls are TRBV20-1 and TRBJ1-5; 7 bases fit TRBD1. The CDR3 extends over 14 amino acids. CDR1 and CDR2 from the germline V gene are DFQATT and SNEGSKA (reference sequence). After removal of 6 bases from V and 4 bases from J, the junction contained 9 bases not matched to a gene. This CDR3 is CSAKVGQANQPQHF. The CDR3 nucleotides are TGCAGTGCGAAGGTTGGACAGGCTAATCAGCCCCAGCATTTT.

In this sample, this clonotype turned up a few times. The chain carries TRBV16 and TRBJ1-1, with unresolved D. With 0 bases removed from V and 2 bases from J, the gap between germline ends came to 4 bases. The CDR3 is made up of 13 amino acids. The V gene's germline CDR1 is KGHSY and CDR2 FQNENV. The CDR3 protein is CASSQSQNTEAFF. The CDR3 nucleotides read TGTGCCAGCAGCCAATCACAAAACACTGAAGCTTTCTTT.

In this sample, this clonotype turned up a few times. In DNA, the CDR3 is TGTGCTAGTGGTTTTCCTAGCGGGGGTCTCAATGAGCAGTTCTTC. It is translated as CASGFPSGGLNEQFF. The chain has TRBV12-5 and TRBJ2-1; 10 bases agree with TRBD2. After removal of 3 bases from V and 6 bases from J, the junction contained 5 bases not matched to a gene. Germline V lookup: CDR1 LGHNT, CDR2 FRNRAP. The CDR3 loop spans 15 amino acids.

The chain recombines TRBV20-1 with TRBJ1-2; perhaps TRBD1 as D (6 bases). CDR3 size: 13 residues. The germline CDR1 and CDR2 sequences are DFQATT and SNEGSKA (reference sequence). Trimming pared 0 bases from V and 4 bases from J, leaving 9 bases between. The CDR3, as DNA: TGCAGTGCTAGAGAGGGGGGGGCCTATGGCTACACCTTC. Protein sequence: CSAREGGAYGYTF.

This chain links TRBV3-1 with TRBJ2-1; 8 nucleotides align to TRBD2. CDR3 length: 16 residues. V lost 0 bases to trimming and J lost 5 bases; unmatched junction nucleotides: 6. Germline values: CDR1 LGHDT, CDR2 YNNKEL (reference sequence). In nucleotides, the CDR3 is TGTGCCAGCAGCCAAGAGCCCGCGGGGGGCCACAATGAGCAGTTCTTC. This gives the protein CASSQEPAGGHNEQFF.

CDR3: CASRETGVAYGYTF. The CDR3, as DNA: TGCGCCAGCAGAGAGACAGGGGTTGCCTATGGCTACACCTTC. V and J are TRBV5-1 and TRBJ1-2; 8 bases are a match to TRBD1. This CDR3 has 14 residues. Losses at the gene ends were 5 bases for V and 4 bases for J; bases not matched to a gene: 7. Germline loops: CDR1 SGHRS, CDR2 YFSETQ. The full variable domain, completed using reference TRBV5-1 and TRBJ1-2, is KAGVTQTPRYLIKTRGQQVTLSCSPISGHRSVSWYQQTPGQGLQFLFEYFSETQRNKGNFPGRFSGRQFSNSRSEMNVSTLELGDSALYLCASRETGVAYGYTFGSGTRLTVV.

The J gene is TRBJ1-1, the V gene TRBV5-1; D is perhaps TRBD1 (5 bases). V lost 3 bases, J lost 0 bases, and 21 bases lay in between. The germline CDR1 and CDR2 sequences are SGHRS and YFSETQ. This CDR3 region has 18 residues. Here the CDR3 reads CASSSDQKPTEMNTEAFF. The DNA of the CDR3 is TGCGCCAGCAGCTCAGACCAAAAGCCGACAGAAATGAACACTGAAGCTTTCTTT.

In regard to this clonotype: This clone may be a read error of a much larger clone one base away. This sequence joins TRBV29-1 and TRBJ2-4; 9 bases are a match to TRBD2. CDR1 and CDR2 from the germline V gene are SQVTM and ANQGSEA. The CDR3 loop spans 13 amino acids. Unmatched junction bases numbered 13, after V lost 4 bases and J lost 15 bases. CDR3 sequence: CSVAGLASYERYF. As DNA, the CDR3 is TGCAGCGTTGCGGGACTAGCCTCCTACGAGCGGTACTTC.

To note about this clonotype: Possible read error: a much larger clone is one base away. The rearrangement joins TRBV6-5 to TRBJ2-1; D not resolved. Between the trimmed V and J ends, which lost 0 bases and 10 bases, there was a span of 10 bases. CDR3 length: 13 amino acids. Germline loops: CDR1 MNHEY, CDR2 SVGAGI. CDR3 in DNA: TGTGCCAGCAGTTACTCGCCGCTCTACGAGCAGTTCTTC. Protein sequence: CASSYSPLYEQFF.